This T cell receptor (beta chain) was documented in a study of diagnostic markers for celiac disease (dated by TCRdb to between 2020 and 2021). Taken from the germline V gene (reference sequence), the CDR1 and CDR2 loops are DFQATT and SNEGSKA. Taken from cysteine to phenylalanine, the CDR3 has 17 residues. No DNA sequence was recorded. In the case of this clonotype: There is no known antigen for this receptor.

For sequencing, an Illumina MiSeq was employed. The reads underwent TCRdb reprocessing, giving one record for each CDR3 protein sequence and no DNA. The sample's table covers approximately 1,300 distinct CDR3 sequences. The ten largest clonotypes hold 9.5% to 15% of the sample. This TCR was recovered from a human donor. This table probably holds off-target reads from a library built for another chain. Recombination linked TRBV20-1 to TRBJ2-5; no DNA is available, so the TRBD2 call from TCRdb remains unchecked. Sequencing was carried out using either unsorted cells or a sorted T cell fraction (not recorded which). The CDR3 reads CSARSEREGLRSGTQYF.